The T cell receptor beta chain described here comes from a study of blood T cell repertoires in COVID-19. This CDR3 is 17 amino acids long. Germline values: CDR1 MDHEN, CDR2 SYDVKM. The V gene end was trimmed by 6 bases and the J gene end by 5 bases; junction bases not matched to a gene: 14. The assay was immunoSEQ multiplex PCR, and TCRdb's table has in-frame clones only and misses some. The data show about 230,000 clones, with roughly 76% seen just once and 6.5% to 8.5% held by the top ten. This TCR was recovered from a woman of 80 years or more with COVID-19, enrolled during active disease. The sequenced sample was peripheral blood. The gene calls are TRBV28 and TRBJ2-5; TRBD2 matches at 11 bases. The CDR3 spells CASSSTIAGGPGETQYF. Here the CDR3 DNA reads TGTGCCAGCAGCTCCACAATAGCGGGAGGGCCGGGTGAGACCCAGTACTTC.